The clone carrying this T cell receptor (beta chain) was detected a few times. Recruited during active infection, patients (from Seattle) were subsequently followed longitudinally. The entry originates in a study of blood T cell repertoires in COVID-19. As for the study in general: Samples representing acute and convalescent COVID-19 were sourced from the United States, Italy and Spain. Sample material is recorded as cDNA or gDNA derived from T cells, B-cell-depleted T cells, or PBMCs.

The CDR3 extends over 14 amino acids. With 3 bases clipped from V and 4 bases from J, the junction kept 4 bases outside the gene matches. Germline CDR1 reads KGHSH; CDR2 reads LQKENI. TCRdb keeps only in-frame clones here, not all; method: immunoSEQ multiplex PCR. This sample has roughly 40,000 clones, with over 85% found just once. Sequencing was done on a sample of peripheral blood. The chain is built from TRBV18 and TRBJ2-7, with 9 bases that match TRBD2. This clonotype was sampled from a man aged 45-65 years with COVID-19, enrolled during active disease. CDR3 loop: CASSPTSGDYEQYF. The CDR3 nucleotides read TGTGCCAGCTCACCGACTAGCGGAGATTACGAGCAGTACTTC.